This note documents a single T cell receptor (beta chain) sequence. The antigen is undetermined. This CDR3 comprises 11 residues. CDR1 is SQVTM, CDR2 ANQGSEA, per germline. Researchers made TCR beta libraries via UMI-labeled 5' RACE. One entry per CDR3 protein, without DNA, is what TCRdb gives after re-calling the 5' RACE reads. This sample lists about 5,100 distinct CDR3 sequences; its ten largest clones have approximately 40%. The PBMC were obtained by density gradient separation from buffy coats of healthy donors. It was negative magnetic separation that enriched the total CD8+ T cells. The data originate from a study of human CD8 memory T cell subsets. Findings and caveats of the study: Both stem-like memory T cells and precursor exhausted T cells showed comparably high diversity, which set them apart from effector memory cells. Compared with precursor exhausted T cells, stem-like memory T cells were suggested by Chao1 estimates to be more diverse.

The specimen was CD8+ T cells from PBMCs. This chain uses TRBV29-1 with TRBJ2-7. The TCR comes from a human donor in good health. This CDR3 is CSVDRDYEQYF.